Below, 17 T cell receptor beta chains from the same sample are listed, as sequenced in a study of T cell changes during pregnancy in multiple sclerosis. TCRdb's copy holds only in-frame clones and misses some; the assay was immunoSEQ multiplex PCR. The sample lists around 71,000 clones, 92% occurring once. The sequencing used peripheral blood, collected after pregnancy. The receptor set was obtained from a female donor with multiple sclerosis, enrolled in a pregnancy study.

This chain links TRBV13 with TRBJ2-5, with D maybe TRBD1 (6 bases). The germline V gene encodes CDR1 PRHDT and CDR2 FYEKMQ (reference sequence). The length of the CDR3 is 12 residues. V shed 5 bases and J shed 2 bases, with 6 bases lying between them. The CDR3 sequence is CASSQGQETQYF. The CDR3 region has the DNA TGTGCCAGCAGCCAGGGGCAAGAGACCCAGTACTTC.

The V call is TRBV5-8, the J call TRBJ1-5, with 10 bases that match TRBD1. The junction had 4 bases not matched to a gene; V was cut back by 4 bases and J by 0 bases. Germline lookup yields CDR1 SGHTS and CDR2 YDEGEE. This CDR3 is 16 amino acids long. This CDR3 reads CASSLDRGYSNQPQHF. The CDR3 DNA is TGTGCCAGCAGCCTGGACAGGGGGTATAGCAATCAGCCCCAGCATTTT.

This chain joins TRBV2 and TRBJ1-1; TRBD1 matches 8 bases. V shed 4 bases and J 3 bases; nucleotides not matched to a gene: 10. The CDR3 extends over 16 amino acids. Germline CDR1 is SNHLY and CDR2 is FYNNEI. The CDR3 DNA sequence: TGTGCCAGCAGTGTGGGACAGGCCGGTGGGTACACTGAAGCTTTCTTT. Protein sequence: CASSVGQAGGYTEAFF.

The chain combines TRBV4-1 with TRBJ1-4; D gene ambiguous. Trimming stripped 1 base from V and 0 bases from J, with 6 bases between. Germline V CDR1 and CDR2: MGHRA, YSYEKL. The CDR3 length is 15 residues. The DNA for the CDR3 is TGCGCCAGCAGCCAAGGACAAACAACTAATGAAAAACTGTTTTTT. Amino acids: CASSQGQTTNEKLFF.

This clone has only a few counts. The V and J genes are TRBV7-9 and TRBJ2-1; D is perhaps TRBD2 (5 bases). The CDR3 is 16 residues long. V lost 0 bases and J lost 4, with 13 bases in between. Germline CDR1 reads SEHNR; CDR2 reads FQNEAQ (reference sequence). CDR3 sequence (DNA): TGTGCCAGCAGCTTAGCGGGAGCCTTGGGGTACAATGAGCAGTTCTTC. It encodes CASSLAGALGYNEQFF.

This clone was found once. V and J are TRBV2 and TRBJ2-3; 13 bases match TRBD2. Germline loops: CDR1 SNHLY, CDR2 FYNNEI. V lost 5 bases, J lost 4 bases, and 3 bases stayed unmatched. CDR3 length: 15 residues. CDR3 DNA sequence: TGTGCCAGCAGTTTCGGACTAGCGGGAGCAGATACGCAGTATTTT. Its protein product is CASSFGLAGADTQYF.

This sequence joins TRBV27 and TRBJ2-7, with D possibly matching TRBD1 (5 bases). The V end lost 3 bases, the J end lost 0 bases, and 9 bases lay between the germline ends. Germline CDR1 is MNHEY and CDR2 is SMNVEV (reference sequence). The CDR3 totals 14 residues. The CDR3 loop reads CASSFGDSSYEQYF. CDR3 sequence (DNA): TGTGCCAGCAGTTTTGGCGACAGCTCCTACGAGCAGTACTTC.

This chain uses TRBV7-2 with TRBJ2-7; 9 bases fit TRBD1. CDR1 and CDR2 (germline): SGHTA, FQGNSA. After removal of 5 bases from V and 6 bases from J, the junction contained 8 bases not matched to a gene. This CDR3 region has 14 residues. CDR3 coding DNA: TGTGCCAGCAGCATTTTCGGGACAGGGAGCGAGCAGTACTTC. Translation: CASSIFGTGSEQYF.

The gene calls are TRBV5-1 and TRBJ2-5; 8 bases map to TRBD2. This CDR3 has 16 residues. After removal of 1 base from V and 4 bases from J, the junction contained 9 bases not matched to a gene. Looked up from germline, CDR1 is SGHRS and CDR2 is YFSETQ. CDR3 loop: CASSLFAGGQGETQYF. The CDR3 coding sequence is TGCGCCAGCAGCTTGTTCGCGGGAGGCCAGGGAGAGACCCAGTACTTC.

The rearrangement links TRBV4-1 to TRBJ2-2; no definite D call. Germline V gives CDR1 MGHRA, CDR2 YSYEKL. V was cut by 4 bases and J by 3 bases, with 9 bases left in between. The CDR3 spans 14 residues. CDR3 DNA sequence: TGCGCCAGCAGCCCCCAGGTGGACACCGGGGAGCTGTTTTTT. It specifies CASSPQVDTGELFF.

This sequence joins TRBV4-1 and TRBJ1-1; D unresolved. Germline V gene sequence: CDR1 MGHRA, CDR2 YSYEKL. CDR3 length: 14 residues. Trimming shortened V by 1 base and J by 6 bases, and 12 bases separated the two germline ends. Written as DNA, the CDR3 is TGCGCCAGCAGCCAAGTTCCGGTCTTGGCTGAAGCTTTCTTT. This encodes CASSQVPVLAEAFF.

V is TRBV2 and J is TRBJ2-1, with TRBD2 matching over 9 bases. V gave up 5 bases and J gave up 7 bases; unmatched junction bases: 3. This CDR3 contains 13 residues. The germline CDR1 and CDR2 sequences are SNHLY and FYNNEI. This CDR3 is CASSKSGRNEQFF. The CDR3 DNA sequence: TGTGCCAGCAGTAAAAGCGGGAGGAATGAGCAGTTCTTC. The whole variable domain, remainder taken from reference TRBV2 and TRBJ2-1, is EPEVTQTPSHQVTQMGQEVILRCVPISNHLYFYWYRQILGQKVEFLVSFYNNEISEKSEIFDDQFSVERPDGSNFTLKIRSTKLEDSAMYFCASSKSGRNEQFFGPGTRLTVL.

J is TRBJ1-2 and V is TRBV2; 7 nucleotides line up with TRBD1. J gave up 3 bases and V 5 bases, and 6 bases lay outside the gene matches. The germline V gene encodes CDR1 SNHLY and CDR2 FYNNEI. The CDR3 length is 14 residues. CDR3 amino acids: CASSTTGMYYGYTF. CDR3 bases: TGTGCCAGCAGTACGACAGGGATGTACTATGGCTACACCTTC.

The chain is built from TRBV29-1 and TRBJ2-7; D might be TRBD2 (6 bases). The CDR3 runs 13 residues. V was clipped by 3 bases and J by 3 bases, with 12 bases between them. The germline V gene has CDR1 SQVTM and CDR2 ANQGSEA. CDR3 sequence: CSVDTGVNYEQYF. The DNA of the CDR3 is TGCAGCGTTGATACGGGGGTCAACTACGAGCAGTACTTC.

The chain uses TRBV28 and TRBJ2-5; 10 positions agree with TRBD1. The trim removed 4 bases at V and 5 bases at J, leaving 4 bases unmatched. CDR1 and CDR2 (germline): MDHEN, SYDVKM. This CDR3 has 14 amino acids. The CDR3 loop reads CASSSPGQGETQYF. The CDR3 nucleotides read TGTGCCAGCAGTTCCCCGGGACAGGGGGAGACCCAGTACTTC.

The V call is TRBV11-2, the J call TRBJ2-5, with D unresolved. The CDR3 has 14 residues. V gave up 0 bases and J gave up 4 bases, with 9 bases separating them. CDR1 is SGHAT and CDR2 is FQNNGV in the germline V gene. The CDR3 loop is CASSLEMRGETQYF. The CDR3 region has the DNA TGTGCCAGCAGCTTAGAAATGAGAGGAGAGACCCAGTACTTC.

The gene calls are TRBV9 and TRBJ2-2, with no clear D. CDR3 length equals 16 residues. The ends were cut back, 0 bases at V and 1 base at J, with 10 bases in the middle. CDR1 and CDR2 (germline): SGDLS, YYNGEE. The CDR3 sequence: CASSVESLMNTGELFF. CDR3 coding DNA: TGTGCCAGCAGCGTAGAGAGCCTGATGAACACCGGGGAGCTGTTTTTT. The whole variable domain, remainder taken from reference TRBV9 and TRBJ2-2, is DSGVTQTPKHLITATGQRVTLRCSPRSGDLSVYWYQQSLDQGLQFLIQYYNGEERAKGNILERFSAQQFPDLHSELNLSSLELGDSALYFCASSVESLMNTGELFFGEGSRLTVL.